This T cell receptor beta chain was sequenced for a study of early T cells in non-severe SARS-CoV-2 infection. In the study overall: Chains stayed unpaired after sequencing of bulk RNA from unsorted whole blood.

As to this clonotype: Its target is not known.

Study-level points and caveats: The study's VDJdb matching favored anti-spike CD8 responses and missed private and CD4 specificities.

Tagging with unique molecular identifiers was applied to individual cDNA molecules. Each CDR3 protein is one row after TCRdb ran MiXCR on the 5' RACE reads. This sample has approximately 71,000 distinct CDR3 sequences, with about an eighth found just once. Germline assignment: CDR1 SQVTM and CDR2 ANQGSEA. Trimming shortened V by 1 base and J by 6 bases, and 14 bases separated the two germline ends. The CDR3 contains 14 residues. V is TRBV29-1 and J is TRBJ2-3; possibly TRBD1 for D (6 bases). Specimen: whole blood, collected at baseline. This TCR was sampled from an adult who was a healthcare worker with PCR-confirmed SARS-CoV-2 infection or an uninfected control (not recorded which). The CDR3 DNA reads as TGCAGCGTTGAAGGGGGGCAAGACAAGGATACGCAGTATTTT. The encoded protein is CSVEGGQDKDTQYF.